This TCR beta chain emerged from a study of identical twins. TCRdb re-called the 5' RACE reads through MiXCR, storing one row per CDR3 protein. The table lists 200,000 to 250,000 distinct CDR3 sequences, approximately 7% of them singletons. There were only healthy Caucasians among the donors. The CDR3 runs to 12 residues. Germline values: CDR1 LGHDT, CDR2 YNNKEL (reference sequence). The V gene lost 4 bases and the J gene lost 6 bases, with 9 bases spanning the gap. To note about this clonotype: Its antigen is undetermined.

Findings and limits, study-wide: For out-of-frame beta sequences, excess twin sharing was weaker. Modeled out-of-frame TCR alpha sharing in monozygotic twins fell below observed levels.

These data also featured in a second study, about yellow fever vaccine responses in identical twins.

The TCR sequence derives from a woman aged 18 to 35 in good health. Sequencing input: memory (CD45RO+) T cells sorted from blood. This rearrangement joins TRBV3-1 to TRBJ1-2; TRBD1 is a possible D gene (6 bases). In nucleotides, the CDR3 is TGTGCCAGCAGCCGGGGGCCCAATGGCTACACCTTC. Amino acid sequence: CASSRGPNGYTF.